This TCR beta chain was retrieved from a study of T cell responses to AZD1222 COVID-19 vaccine. The CDR3 runs to 16 residues. Trimming stripped 4 bases from V and 4 bases from J, with 17 bases between. Germline V gives CDR1 LGHDT, CDR2 YNNKEL (reference sequence). Using immunoSEQ multiplex PCR, the repertoire was profiled, and TCRdb retains in-frame clones only, with some absent. Of 150,000 or so clones listed, 90% are singletons. The V and J genes are TRBV3-1 (or the pseudogene TRBV3-2) and TRBJ1-3, with D possibly matching TRBD1 (6 bases). The specimen was peripheral blood, collected on day 0 of AZD1222 vaccination. The sequence was obtained from an adult in good health. The CDR3 sequence is CASSPFGGGDGNTIYF. The CDR3 bases are TGTGCCAGCAGCCCCTTTGGGGGGGGCGACGGAAACACCATATATTTT.